Listed below are T cell receptor beta chains from one sample, sequenced in a study of shared clonotypes between healthy human individuals. Libraries were prepared by immunoSEQ multiplex PCR; TCRdb keeps only in-frame clonotypes and omits some of them. The sample comprises about 680,000 clones, approximately 79% of which are singletons, and around 1.6% rests with the top ten. Sequenced input: memory CD4+ T cells sorted from blood. The receptors derive from a woman aged 25 to 39 in good health. CDR3s include the opening cysteine and the closing phenylalanine or tryptophan. A D gene is named only where the DNA matches it firmly.

D	V	CDR3
TRBD2	TRBV5-4	CASRAGLAGAHEQYF
.	TRBV5-6	CASSSTYEQYF
.	TRBV18	CASSPTGPTSEKLFF
TRBD1	TRBV28	CASSLPGQGNEKLFF
.	TRBV6-1	CASSLVWGNQPQHF
.	TRBV11-2	CASSLDTETQYF
TRBD1	TRBV28	CASSNPGQGAFGTFF
.	TRBV28	CASTGHSTPNTEAFF
TRBD2	TRBV2	CASSEARGRYTDTQYF
.	TRBV9	CASSRTATYEQYF
.	TRBV30	CAWSVGNQETQYF
.	TRBV4-1	CASSQGRGDRGYGYTF
.	TRBV11-2	CASRIDPAIQETQYF
TRBD1	TRBV4-1	CASSRGQGAGNSPLHF
TRBD2	TRBV4-2	CASSHKRERRETQYF
.	TRBV4-2	CASSQEGLAADTQYF
.	TRBV11-2	CASRASLTGELFF
.	TRBV5-1	CASSQVDSGGYTF
.	TRBV6-7	CASSYSTPEPGGNTIYF
.	TRBV28	CASTQRREHGYTF
.	TRBV15	CATSRDFNQPQHF
TRBD2	TRBV19	CASSPPGLAGGYEQYF
TRBD1	TRBV11-2	CASSSNGRGGTEAFF
.	TRBV13	CASSYPSSDTTSNEQFF
.	TRBV6-6	CASKVGQAVYEQYF
TRBD1	TRBV11-3	CASSFHRQGVTGELFF
TRBD1	TRBV29-1	CSVGASQGVRTEAFF
.	TRBV25-1	CASRRTGETQYF
.	TRBV28	CASKVAGTGPEQYF
TRBD2	TRBV5-4	CASSLGLATTGELFF
.	TRBV7-9	CASSLSDTIYF
.	TRBV5-1	CASSKDGQGLAEAFF
TRBD1	TRBV7-6	CASSAGQGGPGEQYF
TRBD2	TRBV6-5	CASSYWGGRHNEQFF
TRBD2	TRBV7-2	CASSLYLAGYNEQFF
.	TRBV19	CASSKVTQGTGELFF
TRBD2	TRBV7-7	CASSGTSGSYTGELFF
.	TRBV21-1	CASSKWQNQPQHF
.	TRBV14	CASSSNYNEQFF
.	TRBV7-8	CASSLGGVWYF
.	TRBV29-1	CSVLAPTGNYEQYF
.	TRBV4-1	CASSQARTVLMGSGANVLTF
.	TRBV5-1	CASSLGEYRDGHEQYF
.	TRBV7-9	CASSLLKGDKNIQYF
.	TRBV14	CASSPATGSDEQYF
TRBD2	TRBV11-2	CASSFDSGSYGTDTQYF
TRBD1	TRBV10-1	CAAESGGGMNTEAFF
.	TRBV30	CAWSVVGVRGYTF
.	TRBV10-1	CASSEGTLGQPQHF